Listed here are 4 T cell receptor beta chains from one sample, sequenced in a study of vaccination and CD4 T cells after COVID-19. Cultured CD4+ T cell DNA underwent sequencing with the Oncomine TCR Beta short-read assay. MiXCR, applied by TCRdb to the PCR reads, yields one record per CDR3 protein. The table records some 5,700 distinct CDR3 sequences, about 41% of them present only once. Sample treatment: approximately nine-day PBMC culture with coronavirus spike peptide pools or control peptides (ViraFEST assay). These CD4+ T cells came from an unexposed donor, sampled before the COVID-19 pandemic (2011-2018). The antigens for these receptors are not known. The material sequenced was CD4+ T cells from blood, cultured in vitro. These TCRs come from a human donor in good health.

Details on this clonotype: The final CDR3 position lacks the conserved phenylalanine or tryptophan, pointing to a likely read error. The genes are TRBV11-2 and TRBJ1-6, with 8 bases aligning to TRBD1. Germline V gives CDR1 SGHAT, CDR2 FQNNGV. The CDR3 is made up of 15 amino acids. The V segment lost 4 bases and the J segment 9 bases; nucleotides outside the gene matches: 8. The CDR3 here is CASSWGQDYFSPLHS. Written as DNA, the CDR3 is TGTGCCAGCAGCTGGGGACAGGATTACTTTTCACCCCTCCACTCT.

V and J are TRBV6-1 and TRBJ1-5; no clear D. Germline V gene data show CDR1 as MNHNS and CDR2 as SASEGT. V gave up 8 bases and J gave up 6 bases, with 8 bases separating them. CDR3 length equals 11 residues. CDR3 bases: TGTGCCAGCCGGGCCGTTCAGCCCCAGCATTTT. This sequence encodes CASRAVQPQHF.

This clonotype turned up a few times. The chain carries TRBV6-5 and TRBJ2-7; TRBD1 matches 9 bases. V shed 2 bases, J shed 1 base, and the junction held 6 bases outside the gene matches. Per germline, CDR1 MNHEY and CDR2 SVGAGI. The CDR3 has 16 amino acids. CDR3 in amino acids: CASSYRGTGYSYEQYF. The CDR3 DNA follows: TGTGCCAGCAGTTACCGCGGGACAGGGTATTCCTACGAGCAGTACTTC.

The rearrangement uses TRBV30 and TRBJ1-2; D remains unclear. CDR3 length equals 11 residues. CDR1 is GTSNPN and CDR2 is SVGIG in the germline V gene (reference sequence). Trimming left V 5 bases short and J 2 bases short, with 6 bases between. Here the CDR3 reads CAWGLNYGYTF. The CDR3 DNA reads TGTGCCTGGGGATTGAACTATGGCTACACCTTC.